The clone carrying this T cell receptor beta chain was counted at least ten times. Time point given: newly diagnosed GD, antithyroid drugs for less than 3 months. PBMC RNA served as the TCR library source. The CDR3 sequence is 19 residues long. J lost 2 bases, V lost 0 bases, and 12 bases had no gene match. Germline V gene data show CDR1 as SGHDN and CDR2 as FVKESK. The data stem from a study of regulatory T cells in long-lasting Graves disease. Construction of TCR beta libraries relied on iRepertoire HTBI primers and on Arm-PCR targeting CDR3 regions. TCRdb passed the multiplex PCR reads through MiXCR, listing each CDR3 protein once. The table lists 580,000 or so distinct CDR3 sequences, approximately 16% of them singletons. The same sample was also used in a study of T cells in Graves' hyperthyroidism and ophthalmopathy. Turning to that study: Those with hyperthyroidism were 18 to 65 years old, newly diagnosed, and ill for under 2 months.

The source is a man aged 18 to 30 with Graves disease. This chain links TRBV14 with TRBJ2-1; 8 nucleotides line up with TRBD2. The sequences come from peripheral blood mononuclear cells (PBMCs), collected at new diagnosis, from a patient treated with antithyroid drugs. CDR3 loop: CASSQEPKRRTSPYNEQFF. The CDR3 DNA reads as TGTGCCAGCAGCCAAGAACCGAAACGCCGGACTAGCCCCTACAATGAGCAGTTCTTC.